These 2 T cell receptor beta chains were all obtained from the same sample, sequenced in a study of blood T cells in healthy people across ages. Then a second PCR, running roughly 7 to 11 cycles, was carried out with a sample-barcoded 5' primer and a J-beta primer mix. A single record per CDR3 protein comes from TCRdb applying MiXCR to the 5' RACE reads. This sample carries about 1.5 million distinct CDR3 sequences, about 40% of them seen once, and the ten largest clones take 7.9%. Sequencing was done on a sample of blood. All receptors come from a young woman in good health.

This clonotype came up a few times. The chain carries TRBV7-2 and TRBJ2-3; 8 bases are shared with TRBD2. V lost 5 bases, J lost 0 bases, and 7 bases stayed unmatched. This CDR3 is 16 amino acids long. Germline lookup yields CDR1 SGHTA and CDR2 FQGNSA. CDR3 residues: CASSPLADISTDTQYF. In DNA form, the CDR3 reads TGTGCCAGCAGCCCACTAGCGGATATTAGCACAGATACGCAGTATTTT.

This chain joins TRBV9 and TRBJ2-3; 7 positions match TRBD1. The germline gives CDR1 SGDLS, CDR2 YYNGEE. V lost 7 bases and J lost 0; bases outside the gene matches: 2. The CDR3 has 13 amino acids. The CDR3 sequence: CASQTGSTDTQYF. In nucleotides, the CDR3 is TGTGCCAGCCAGACAGGGAGCACAGATACGCAGTATTTT.